This is a list of T cell receptor beta chains from one sample in a study of blood T cell repertoires in COVID-19. The assay was immunoSEQ multiplex PCR, and TCRdb's table has in-frame clones only and misses some. The repertoire holds some 270,000 clones, with 86% as singletons. Material for sequencing was peripheral blood. The receptors were sampled from a man in his forties with active or convalescent COVID-19. The CDR3 runs from the conserved cysteine through the conserved F or W. D genes are given only for firm matches. Size values are once, few and many counts, or a class for expanded clones, and some rows have none.

CDR3aa: CASSFIRDRGTEAFF
CDR3nt: TGTGCCAGCAGCTTCATCCGGGACAGGGGCACTGAAGCTTTCTTT
v_gene: TRBV7-9
j_gene: TRBJ1-1
d_gene: TRBD1
abundance: once

CDR3aa: CAIKGRSNSPLHF
CDR3nt: TGTGCCATCAAGGGGCGGAGTAATTCACCCCTCCACTTT
v_gene: TRBV10-3
j_gene: TRBJ1-6
d_gene: .
abundance: .

CDR3aa: CARTSGGNQETQYF
CDR3nt: TGTGCCAGAACTAGCGGGGGGAACCAAGAGACCCAGTACTTC
v_gene: TRBV2
j_gene: TRBJ2-5
d_gene: TRBD2
abundance: .

CDR3aa: CASSQDRGSYEQYF
CDR3nt: TGTGCCAGCAGCCAAGATCGGGGTTCCTACGAGCAGTACTTC
v_gene: TRBV3-1/TRBV3-2
j_gene: TRBJ2-7
d_gene: .
abundance: .

CDR3aa: CASSQDSGVGSPLHF
CDR3nt: TGTGCCAGCAGCCAAGATTCGGGGGTTGGTTCACCCCTCCACTTT
v_gene: TRBV3-1/TRBV3-2
j_gene: TRBJ1-6
d_gene: .
abundance: .

CDR3aa: CASSFINYGYTF
CDR3nt: TGTGCCAGCAGTTTCATCAACTATGGCTACACCTTC
v_gene: TRBV27
j_gene: TRBJ1-2
d_gene: .
abundance: .

CDR3aa: CASRYTSGGYNEQFF
CDR3nt: TGTGCCAGCAGATATACTAGCGGGGGGTACAATGAGCAGTTCTTC
v_gene: TRBV27
j_gene: TRBJ2-1
d_gene: TRBD2
abundance: once

CDR3aa: CASSPGQGIGEQYF
CDR3nt: TGTGCCAGCAGTCCCGGACAGGGGATTGGCGAGCAGTACTTC
v_gene: TRBV27
j_gene: TRBJ2-7
d_gene: TRBD1
abundance: few

CDR3aa: CASSSEGGRNNYGYTF
CDR3nt: TGTGCCAGCAGCTCAGAGGGGGGGCGCAATAACTATGGCTACACCTTC
v_gene: TRBV13
j_gene: TRBJ1-2
d_gene: .
abundance: .

CDR3aa: CAIAWTVSYEQYF
CDR3nt: TGTGCCATCGCCTGGACAGTCTCCTACGAGCAGTACTTC
v_gene: TRBV6-5
j_gene: TRBJ2-7
d_gene: .
abundance: .

CDR3aa: CASSSLSGRAKYNEQFF
CDR3nt: TGCGCCAGCAGCTCCCTTAGCGGGAGGGCCAAGTACAATGAGCAGTTCTTC
v_gene: TRBV5-1
j_gene: TRBJ2-1
d_gene: TRBD2
abundance: .

CDR3aa: CASSPPGHPYEQYF
CDR3nt: TGTGCCAGCAGCCCCCCCGGACATCCCTACGAGCAGTACTTC
v_gene: TRBV7-9
j_gene: TRBJ2-7
d_gene: .
abundance: .

CDR3aa: CASSPGASGEFYEQYF
CDR3nt: TGTGCCAGCAGCCCTGGAGCCAGCGGGGAATTCTACGAGCAGTACTTC
v_gene: TRBV9
j_gene: TRBJ2-7
d_gene: TRBD2
abundance: .

CDR3aa: CASSVGTKNTGELFF
CDR3nt: TGTGCCAGCAGCGTCGGGACTAAGAACACCGGGGAGCTGTTTTTT
v_gene: TRBV9
j_gene: TRBJ2-2
d_gene: TRBD2
abundance: many

CDR3aa: CASSLEGDTEAFF
CDR3nt: TGTGCCAGCAGTTTGGAAGGGGACACTGAAGCTTTCTTT
v_gene: TRBV27
j_gene: TRBJ1-1
d_gene: .
abundance: .

CDR3aa: CASSTGTFLTDTQYF
CDR3nt: TGTGCCAGCAGCACCGGGACTTTCCTCACAGATACGCAGTATTTT
v_gene: TRBV5-6
j_gene: TRBJ2-3
d_gene: .
abundance: .

CDR3aa: CASSLADTPPLHF
CDR3nt: TGTGCCAGCAGCTTGGCGGACACTCCACCCCTCCACTTT
v_gene: TRBV11-3
j_gene: TRBJ1-6
d_gene: .
abundance: .

CDR3aa: CASSSLLGEQYF
CDR3nt: TGTGCCAGCAGCTCCCTCCTCGGCGAGCAGTACTTC
v_gene: TRBV5-6
j_gene: TRBJ2-7
d_gene: .
abundance: .

CDR3aa: CATSDLRGRTSGYNEQFF
CDR3nt: TGTGCCACCAGTGATTTGCGCGGGAGGACTAGCGGCTACAATGAGCAGTTCTTC
v_gene: TRBV24-1
j_gene: TRBJ2-1
d_gene: TRBD2
abundance: .

CDR3aa: CASSGLVYGYTF
CDR3nt: TGTGCCAGCAGTGGACTGGTCTATGGCTACACCTTC
v_gene: TRBV28
j_gene: TRBJ1-2
d_gene: .
abundance: .

CDR3aa: CASSLGSGLADYNEQFF
CDR3nt: TGTGCCAGCAGCTTAGGATCGGGACTAGCAGACTACAATGAGCAGTTCTTC
v_gene: TRBV13
j_gene: TRBJ2-1
d_gene: TRBD2
abundance: .

CDR3aa: CASLTAGADTQYF
CDR3nt: TGTGCCAGCTTAACAGCGGGTGCAGATACGCAGTATTTT
v_gene: TRBV12-3/TRBV12-4
j_gene: TRBJ2-3
d_gene: .
abundance: .

CDR3aa: CAWGQGPENIQYF
CDR3nt: TGTGCCTGGGGACAGGGTCCGGAAAACATTCAGTACTTC
v_gene: TRBV30
j_gene: TRBJ2-4
d_gene: TRBD1
abundance: .

CDR3aa: CASSYSGQGYEQYF
CDR3nt: TGTGCCAGCAGTTACAGTGGGCAGGGCTACGAGCAGTACTTC
v_gene: TRBV6-5
j_gene: TRBJ2-7
d_gene: .
abundance: .

CDR3aa: CASSAGLQRRETQYF
CDR3nt: TGTGCCAGCAGCGCGGGACTCCAAAGGCGAGAGACCCAGTACTTC
v_gene: TRBV7-2
j_gene: TRBJ2-5
d_gene: .
abundance: .